This TCR beta chain originates from a study of graft-versus-host responses after intestinal transplantation (dated by TCRdb to 2020 to 2022). Concerning the study at large: The transplants that recipients received were multivisceral, liver-intestinal, or isolated intestinal. Anti-thymocyte globulin induction was given to all recipients, followed by maintenance tacrolimus and steroids for approximately 3 years. After intestinal transplantation, graft-versus-host and host-versus-graft alloreactive T cell clones were followed in the graft, circulation and bone marrow using bulk TCR-beta CDR3 sequencing. Alloreactive clones were identified by sequencing pre-transplant mixed lymphocyte reaction products and comparing them with unstimulated pre-transplant donor and recipient T cells. Of the 20 to 25 intestinal transplant recipients enrolled in the cohort, one of whom was a retransplant, a few patients without pretransplant specimens were excluded. Donor T cell macrochimerism was defined as a peak of at least 4% donor T cells among recipient peripheral blood mononuclear cells. Instead of going to the commercial service, samples from a few later patients were sequenced in-house on an Illumina MiSeq and processed with MiXCR.

This sample's time point label indicates: cells obtained before transplantation from donor or recipient. Mixed lymphocyte reactions plated around 200,000 CFSE-labeled pre-transplant responders with around 200,000 irradiated violet-dye-labeled stimulators and were cultured for 6 to 7 days. Proliferating CD3+CD4+CFSE-low and CD3+CD8+CFSE-low responder cells were FACS-sorted on a BD Influx sorter after the mixed lymphocyte reaction. About this clone itself: Nothing much larger sits one base from this clone, and base qualities are not available.

What the work shows at the level of the full study, not this receptor alone: GvH clones were detected in recipient bone marrow, and some of these GvH clones were observed earlier in ileal mucosa or blood, consistent with an intestinal mucosal origin. The relatively low number and heterogeneity of intestinal transplant patients limited the conclusions. Early after transplant, declines in HvG clones were associated with peak levels of circulating GvH clones. High GvH to HvG T cell clonal ratios were observed in the allografts of patients with donor T cell macrochimerism.

The CDR3 holds 15 amino acids from the cysteine to the phenylalanine. CDR3 DNA only is kept here, 45 bases in frame from base 1. CDR1 MNHEY and CDR2 SVGAGI were looked up in the germline V gene. Ends trimmed: V by 6 bases, J by 3 bases; bases unmatched to a gene: 10. Library method: the immunoSEQ multiplex PCR assay. In most patients, genomic DNA was isolated using the Qiagen DNeasy Blood and Tissue Kit and sent frozen to Adaptive Biotechnologies for TCR sequencing. For most patients, genomic DNA was subjected to high-throughput TCR-beta CDR3 sequencing by Adaptive Biotechnologies. From the authors' description of their analysis: Adaptive's ImmunoSEQ software was the source of the TCR sequencing data for fewer than 20 patients, while a few other patients were processed with MiXCR and VDJtools. To correct CD4 versus CD8 sorting errors, any sequence found in both subsets at a frequency ratio below 5:1 was removed. CDR3 nucleotide sequences shared between donor and recipient were removed because the origin of such sequences could not be assigned. To be classed as alloreactive, a clone needed at least 2-fold expansion over unstimulated cells and a minimum CFSE-low frequency of 0.002% (template counts) or 0.001% (read counts). Mappable clones were those detected in sequenced pre-transplant spleen, lymph node, or MLR CFSE-low populations of the donor or recipient. The cumulative frequency of alloreactive clones was calculated as a percentage of all sequences, weighted by copy number. In TCRdb, the immuneACCESS table is reduced to in-frame sequences with V and J assigned. These tables do not hold every clone; where another copy was compared, an unresolved V gene accounts for under half, and the others remain unexplained. D and trimming were read from the DNA, whereas the V and J calls and clone size are those reported in that table. Within this sample are roughly 18,000 clones, with over 35% of them counted one time only. Approximately 0.97% of the sample is taken by the ten largest.

This clonotype was obtained from a human patient who received an intestinal transplant. The chain links TRBV6-5 with TRBJ2-7, with 8 bases aligning to TRBD1. This specimen consisted of alloreactive CD4+ T cells from a mixed lymphocyte reaction culture, obtained before intestinal transplant. This sample's cell subset or site label indicates: CFSE-low proliferating T cells sorted from approximately six-day pre-transplant mixed lymphocyte reaction (GvH or HvG direction). The DNA is TGTGCCAGCAGAAGAGACAGGGGTCTCAGCTACGAGCAGTACTTC. Translated, it gives CASRRDRGLSYEQYF.